This TCR beta chain derives from a study of shared clonotypes between healthy human individuals. Findings and limits, study-wide: Generation of non-shared clonotypes was less probable than generation of clonotypes shared by all four donors.

Donors comprised healthy HIV-negative adults lacking recent acute infections or vaccinations. Germline trimming cut 0 bases from V and 9 bases from J; bases unmatched to any gene: 7. The CDR3 has 14 amino acids. Per the germline V gene, CDR1 is WNHNN and CDR2 is SYGVQD (reference sequence). The method was immunoSEQ multiplex PCR; TCRdb's version includes in-frame clones alone and lacks a portion of them. The sample lists millions of clones, 95% seen once, with roughly 0.13% in the top ten. Regarding this clone: Its antigen is currently unknown.

This sequence originates from a man aged 18-30 years in good health. The V call is TRBV10-1, the J call TRBJ2-7; the match to TRBD1 covers 8 bases. Sequencing used naive CD4+ T cells sorted from blood. As for subset: CD45RA+ positively selected. The CDR3 coding sequence is TGCGCCAGCAGTGAGTCTGACAGGGGCGGTGGGCAGTACTTC. Translated, it gives CASSESDRGGGQYF.